This T cell receptor (beta chain) was identified in a study of T cell changes during pregnancy in multiple sclerosis. The assay was immunoSEQ multiplex PCR, and TCRdb's table has in-frame clones only and misses some. This sample carries 70,000 to 75,000 clones, around 92% of them seen once, and the ten largest clones take about 2%. V shed 9 bases and J shed 0 bases, with 33 bases lying between them. The CDR3 has 21 amino acids. Germline V gene lookup returns CDR1 LNHDA and CDR2 SQIVND (reference sequence). The chain links TRBV19 to TRBJ1-3, with D perhaps matching TRBD1 (6 bases). The receptor was derived from a female donor with multiple sclerosis, enrolled in a pregnancy study. This material consisted of peripheral blood, taken before pregnancy. The CDR3 DNA reads as TGTGCCAGCGAACGATACGGTGGACAGCTTGTCCCCTATAGCTCTGGAAACACCATATATTTT. Translating it yields CASERYGGQLVPYSSGNTIYF.